Reported below is one TCR beta chain. Its specificity is not known. Sampling times: baseline, cycle 4 day 1, cycle 7 day 1. The data were taken from a study of OX40 agonist ivuxolimab in advanced cancers. Study-level background: Patients were under 90% male with ages roughly 23 to 79, mean about 60.

Study-level points and caveats: Certain nonresponding patients likewise had low normalized T-cell clonal expansion.

Trimming took 5 bases from V and 4 from J, leaving 14 bases between them. The CDR3 has 14 amino acids. In germline, CDR1 is LNHDA, CDR2 SQIVND (reference sequence). Method: immunoSEQ multiplex PCR; TCRdb's copy keeps in-frame clones and lacks some. The data contain tens of thousands of clones, around 90% of them singletons. The sequence was collected from an adult with an advanced solid tumor such as melanoma, head and neck, liver or kidney cancer. This chain connects TRBV19 to TRBJ1-1; no clear D gene. The sample consisted of CD4+ or CD8+ T cells sorted from blood, taken in a trial of the OX40 agonist ivuxolimab. The CDR3 here is CASSQVWAGTEAFF. CDR3 coding DNA: TGTGCCAGTAGTCAAGTCTGGGCGGGCACTGAAGCTTTCTTT.